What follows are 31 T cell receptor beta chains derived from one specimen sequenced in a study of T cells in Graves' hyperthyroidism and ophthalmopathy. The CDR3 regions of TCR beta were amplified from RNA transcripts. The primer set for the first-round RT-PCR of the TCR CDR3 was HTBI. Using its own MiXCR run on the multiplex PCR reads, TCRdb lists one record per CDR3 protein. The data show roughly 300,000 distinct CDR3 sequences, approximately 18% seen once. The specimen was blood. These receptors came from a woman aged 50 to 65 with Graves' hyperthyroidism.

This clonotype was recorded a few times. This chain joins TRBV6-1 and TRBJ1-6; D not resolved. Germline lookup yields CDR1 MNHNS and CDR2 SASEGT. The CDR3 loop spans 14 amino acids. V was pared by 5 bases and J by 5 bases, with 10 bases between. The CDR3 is CASSLVFNNSPLHF. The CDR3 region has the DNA TGTGCCAGCAGTCTGGTTTTCAATAATTCACCCCTCCACTTT.

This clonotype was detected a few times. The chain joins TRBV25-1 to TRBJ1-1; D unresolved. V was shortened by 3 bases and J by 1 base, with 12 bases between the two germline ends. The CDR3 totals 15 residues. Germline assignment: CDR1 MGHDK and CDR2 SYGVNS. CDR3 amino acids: CASSERAPSNTEAFF. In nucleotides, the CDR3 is TGTGCCAGCAGTGAGAGAGCCCCGTCGAACACTGAAGCTTTCTTT.

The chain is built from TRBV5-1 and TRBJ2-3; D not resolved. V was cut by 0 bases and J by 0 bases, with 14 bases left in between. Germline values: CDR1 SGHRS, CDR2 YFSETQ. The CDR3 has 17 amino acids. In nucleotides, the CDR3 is TGCGCCAGCAGCTTGGCTCAATCTCTCTCTAGCACAGATACGCAGTATTTT. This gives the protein CASSLAQSLSSTDTQYF.

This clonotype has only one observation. CDR3 nucleotide sequence: TGTGCCAGCAGCTTAGCCTGGGACAGGGTTGTTGGAAACACCATATATTTT. Protein: CASSLAWDRVVGNTIYF. This rearrangement joins TRBV7-9 to TRBJ1-3; 9 bases line up with TRBD1. Trimming at V came to 0 bases and at J to 3 bases, leaving 6 bases not matched to a gene. This CDR3 is 17 amino acids long. Germline-derived CDR1 and CDR2 are SEHNR and FQNEAQ (reference sequence).

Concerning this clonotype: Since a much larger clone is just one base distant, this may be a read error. The CDR3 protein is CASGFTGGGEQYV. CDR3 nucleotides: TGTGCCAGCGGTTTCACAGGGGGCGGCGAGCAGTACGTC. The J gene is TRBJ2-7, the V gene TRBV12-3 or TRBV12-4; TRBD1 aligns across 9 bases. The CDR3 extends over 13 amino acids.

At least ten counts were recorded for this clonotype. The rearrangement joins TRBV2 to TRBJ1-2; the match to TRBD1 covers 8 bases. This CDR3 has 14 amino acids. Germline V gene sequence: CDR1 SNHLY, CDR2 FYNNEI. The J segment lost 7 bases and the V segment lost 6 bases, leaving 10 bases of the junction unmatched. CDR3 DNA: TGTGCCAGCAGGGAGACAGGGGTGGTAGTTGGCTACACCTTC. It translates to CASRETGVVVGYTF.

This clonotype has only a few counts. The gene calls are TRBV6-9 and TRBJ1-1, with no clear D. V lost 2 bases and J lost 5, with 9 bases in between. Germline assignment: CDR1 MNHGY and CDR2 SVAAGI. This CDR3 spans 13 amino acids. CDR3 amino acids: CASSYRDGTEAFF. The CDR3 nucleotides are TGTGCCAGCAGTTATAGGGATGGGACTGAAGCTTTCTTT.

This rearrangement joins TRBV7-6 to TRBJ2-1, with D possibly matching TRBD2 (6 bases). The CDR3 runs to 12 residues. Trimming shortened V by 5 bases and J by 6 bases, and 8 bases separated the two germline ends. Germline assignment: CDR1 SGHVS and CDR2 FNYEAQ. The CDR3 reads CASSPAGNEQFF. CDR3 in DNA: TGTGCCAGCAGCCCAGCGGGCAATGAGCAGTTCTTC.

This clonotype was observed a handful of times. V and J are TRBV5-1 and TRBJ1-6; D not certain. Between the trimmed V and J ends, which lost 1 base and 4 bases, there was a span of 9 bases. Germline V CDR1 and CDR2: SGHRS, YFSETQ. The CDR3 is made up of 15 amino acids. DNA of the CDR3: TGCGCCAGCAGCTTGTCTTCCTTATATAATTCACCCCTCCACTTT. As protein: CASSLSSLYNSPLHF.

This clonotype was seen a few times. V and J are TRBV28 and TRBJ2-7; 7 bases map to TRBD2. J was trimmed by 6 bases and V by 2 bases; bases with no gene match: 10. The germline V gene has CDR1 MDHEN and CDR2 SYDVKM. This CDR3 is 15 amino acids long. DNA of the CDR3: TGTGCCAGCAGTTTAGGGGGGGGTGGCCTTTCCGAGCAGTACTTC. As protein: CASSLGGGGLSEQYF.

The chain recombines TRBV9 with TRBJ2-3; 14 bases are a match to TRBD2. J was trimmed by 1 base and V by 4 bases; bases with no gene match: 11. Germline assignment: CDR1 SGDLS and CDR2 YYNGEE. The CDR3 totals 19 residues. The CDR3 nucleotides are TGTGCCAGCAGCCTCGGACTAGCGGGAGGATTAGCGGGCACAGATACGCAGTATTTT. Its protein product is CASSLGLAGGLAGTDTQYF.

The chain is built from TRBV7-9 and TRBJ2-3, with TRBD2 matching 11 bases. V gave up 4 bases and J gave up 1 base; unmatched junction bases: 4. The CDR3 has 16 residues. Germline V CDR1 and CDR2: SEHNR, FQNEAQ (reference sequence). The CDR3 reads CASSSLAGGGTDTQYF. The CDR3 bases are TGTGCCAGCAGCTCCTTAGCGGGAGGGGGCACAGATACGCAGTATTTT.

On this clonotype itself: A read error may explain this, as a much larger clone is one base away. CDR3 coding DNA: TGTGCCTGGAGGATAGAGATGAACGCTGAAGCTTTCTTT. Protein: CAWRIEMNAEAFF. The V gene is TRBV30, the J gene TRBJ1-1; no definite D call. The germline gives CDR1 GTSNPN, CDR2 SVGIG (reference sequence). The CDR3 length is 13 residues.

The CDR3 DNA reads TGTGCCAGCAGCATGGGGGGGGCCAACGTCCTGACTTTC. It codes for CASSMGGANVLTF. This chain links TRBV7-3 with TRBJ2-6; D remains unclear. Germline V CDR1 and CDR2: SGHTA, FQGTGA. This CDR3 has 13 residues. The V and J ends lost 5 bases and 4 bases respectively, with 6 bases between them.

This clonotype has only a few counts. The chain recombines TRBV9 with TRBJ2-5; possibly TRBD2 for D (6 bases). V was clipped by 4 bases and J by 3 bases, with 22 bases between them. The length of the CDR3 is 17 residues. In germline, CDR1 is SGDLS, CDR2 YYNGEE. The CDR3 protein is CASSPRLERWGEETQYF. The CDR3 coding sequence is TGTGCCAGCAGCCCCCGACTCGAGCGGTGGGGGGAAGAGACCCAGTACTTC.

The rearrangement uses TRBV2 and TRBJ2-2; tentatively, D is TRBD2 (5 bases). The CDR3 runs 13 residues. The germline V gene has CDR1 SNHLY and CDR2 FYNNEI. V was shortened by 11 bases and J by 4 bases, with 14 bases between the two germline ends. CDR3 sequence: CAEGWAGTGELFF. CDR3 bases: TGTGCCGAAGGGTGGGCGGGCACCGGGGAGCTGTTTTTT.

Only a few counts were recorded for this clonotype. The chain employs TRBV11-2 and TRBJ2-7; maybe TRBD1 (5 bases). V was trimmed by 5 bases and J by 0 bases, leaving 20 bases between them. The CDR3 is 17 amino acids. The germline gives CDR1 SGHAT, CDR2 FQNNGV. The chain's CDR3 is CASSPIRQTLSSYEQYF. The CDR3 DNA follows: TGTGCCAGCAGCCCTATTCGACAGACATTGAGCTCCTACGAGCAGTACTTC.

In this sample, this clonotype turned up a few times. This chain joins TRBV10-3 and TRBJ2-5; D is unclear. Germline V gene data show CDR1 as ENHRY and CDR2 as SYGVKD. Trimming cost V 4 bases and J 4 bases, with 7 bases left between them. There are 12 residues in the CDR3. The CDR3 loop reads CAISGNGETQYF. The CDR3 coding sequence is TGTGCCATCAGTGGGAACGGAGAGACCCAGTACTTC.

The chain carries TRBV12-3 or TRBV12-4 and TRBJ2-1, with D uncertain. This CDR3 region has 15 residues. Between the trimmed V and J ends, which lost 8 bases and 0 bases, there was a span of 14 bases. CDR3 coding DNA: TGTGCCAGCGGCATAGCCCCACACTCCTACAATGAGCAGTTCTTC. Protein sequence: CASGIAPHSYNEQFF.

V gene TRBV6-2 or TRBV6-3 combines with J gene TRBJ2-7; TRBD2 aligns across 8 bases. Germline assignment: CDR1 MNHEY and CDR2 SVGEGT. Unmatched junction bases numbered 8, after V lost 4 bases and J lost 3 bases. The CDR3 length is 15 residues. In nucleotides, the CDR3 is TGTGCCAGCAGTTTGAGAGCGGGAGCGCACTACGAGCAGTACTTC. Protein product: CASSLRAGAHYEQYF.

CDR3 in amino acids: CASSGSGGTEDTIYF. DNA of the CDR3: TGTGCCAGCAGTGGGTCTGGGGGCACAGAGGACACCATATATTTT. The chain combines TRBV2 with TRBJ1-3; D is perhaps TRBD1 (6 bases). Germline CDR1 and CDR2: SNHLY and FYNNEI. Trimming removed 4 bases at V and 8 bases at J, with 18 bases between. There are 15 residues in the CDR3.

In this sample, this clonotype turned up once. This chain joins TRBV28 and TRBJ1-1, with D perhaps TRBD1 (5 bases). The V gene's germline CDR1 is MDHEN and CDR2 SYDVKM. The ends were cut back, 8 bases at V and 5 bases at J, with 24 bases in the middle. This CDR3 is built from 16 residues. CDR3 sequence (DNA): TGTGCCAGCCCCGGGCTCCCAGGGAAGTGGGAAACTGAAGCTTTCTTT. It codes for CASPGLPGKWETEAFF.

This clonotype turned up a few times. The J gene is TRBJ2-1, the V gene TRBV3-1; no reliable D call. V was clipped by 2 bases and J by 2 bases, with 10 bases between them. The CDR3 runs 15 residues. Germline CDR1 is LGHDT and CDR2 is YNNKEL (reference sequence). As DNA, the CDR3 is TGTGCCAGCAGCCAATTCCTCAGAGCCTACAATGAGCAGTTCTTC. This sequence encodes CASSQFLRAYNEQFF.

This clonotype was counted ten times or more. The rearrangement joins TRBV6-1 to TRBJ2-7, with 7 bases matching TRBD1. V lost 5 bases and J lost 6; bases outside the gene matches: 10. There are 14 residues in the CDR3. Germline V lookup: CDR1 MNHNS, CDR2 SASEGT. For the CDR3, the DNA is TGTGCCAGCAGTTTAGAGTTGGGACAGACCGAGCAGTACTTC. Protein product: CASSLELGQTEQYF.

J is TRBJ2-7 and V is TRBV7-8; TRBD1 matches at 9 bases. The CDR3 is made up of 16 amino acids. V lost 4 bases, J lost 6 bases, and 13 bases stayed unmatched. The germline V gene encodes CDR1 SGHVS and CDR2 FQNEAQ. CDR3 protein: CASSSLGQGLGGEQYF. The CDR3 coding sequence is TGTGCCAGCAGCTCCCTGGGACAGGGCCTTGGAGGCGAGCAGTACTTC. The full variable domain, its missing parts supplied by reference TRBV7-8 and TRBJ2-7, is GAGVSQSPRYKVAKRGQDVALRCDPISGHVSLFWYQQALGQGPEFLTYFQNEAQLDKSGLPSDRFFAERPEGSVSTLKIQRTQQEDSAVYLCASSSLGQGLGGEQYFGPGTRLTVT.

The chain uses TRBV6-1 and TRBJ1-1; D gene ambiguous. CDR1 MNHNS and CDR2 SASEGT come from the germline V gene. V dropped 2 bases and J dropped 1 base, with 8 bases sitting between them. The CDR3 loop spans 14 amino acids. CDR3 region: CASSEWQTNTEAFF. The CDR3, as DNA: TGTGCCAGCAGTGAATGGCAGACGAACACTGAAGCTTTCTTT.

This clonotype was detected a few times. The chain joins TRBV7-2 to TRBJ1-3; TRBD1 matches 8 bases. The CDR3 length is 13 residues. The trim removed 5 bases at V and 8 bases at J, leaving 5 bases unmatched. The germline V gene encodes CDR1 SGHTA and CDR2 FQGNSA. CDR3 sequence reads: CASSLTGVDTIYF. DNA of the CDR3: TGTGCCAGCAGCCTGACAGGGGTAGACACCATATATTTT.

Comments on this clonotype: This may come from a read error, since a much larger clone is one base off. CDR3 protein: CASSSQLNTEAFF. The CDR3 DNA is TGTGCCAGCAGCTCACAGTTGAACACTGAAGCTTTCTTT. The chain couples TRBV7-9 to TRBJ1-1; D gene ambiguous. CDR1 and CDR2 (germline): SEHNR, FQNEAQ (reference sequence). V was shortened by 4 bases and J by 0 bases, with 6 bases between the two germline ends. This CDR3 comprises 13 residues.

CDR3 sequence reads: CASSSFVGELFF. As DNA, the CDR3 is TGTGCCAGCAGTTCTTTCGTCGGGGAGCTGTTTTTT. The rearrangement joins TRBV28 to TRBJ2-2; D unclear. Germline CDR1 is MDHEN and CDR2 is SYDVKM. CDR3 length: 12 amino acids. V gave up 4 bases and J gave up 7 bases, with 7 bases separating them.

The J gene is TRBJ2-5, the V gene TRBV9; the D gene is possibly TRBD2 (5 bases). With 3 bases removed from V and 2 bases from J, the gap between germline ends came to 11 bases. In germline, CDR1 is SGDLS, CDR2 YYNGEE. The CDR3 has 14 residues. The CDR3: CASSAGLIQETQYF. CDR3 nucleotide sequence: TGTGCCAGCAGCGCAGGACTGATACAAGAGACCCAGTACTTC.

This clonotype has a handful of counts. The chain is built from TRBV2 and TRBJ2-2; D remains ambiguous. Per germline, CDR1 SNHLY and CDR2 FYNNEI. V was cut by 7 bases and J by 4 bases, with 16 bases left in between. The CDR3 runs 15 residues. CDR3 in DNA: TGTGCCAGCACGGTGGACGGCGCAGTCACCGGGGAGCTGTTTTTT. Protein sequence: CASTVDGAVTGELFF.